Each of the 21 T cell receptor beta chains below was sequenced from the same sample in a study of blood T cell repertoires in COVID-19. Assay: immunoSEQ multiplex PCR; the TCRdb copy retains only in-frame clones and omits some. In the table there are about 36,000 clones, about 74% of which are singletons. Sequences were obtained from peripheral blood. These receptors came from a man between 65 and 80 years old with COVID-19, enrolled during active disease.

This CDR3 is CASSVVAAPKDEQYF. The CDR3 coding sequence is TGTGCCAGCAGCGTAGTGGCAGCGCCCAAGGACGAGCAGTACTTC. The genes are TRBV9 and TRBJ2-7; D is unresolved. Germline V gene sequence: CDR1 SGDLS, CDR2 YYNGEE. V was clipped by 0 bases and J by 5 bases, with 15 bases between them. This CDR3 is built from 15 residues.

The genes are TRBV4-1 and TRBJ1-2; no definite D call. V gave up 2 bases and J gave up 4 bases, with 23 bases separating them. Germline V gene sequence: CDR1 MGHRA, CDR2 YSYEKL. This CDR3 has 18 residues. CDR3 in amino acids: CASSQRKTFQAGIYGYTF. The CDR3, as DNA: TGCGCCAGCAGCCAACGAAAGACCTTCCAGGCCGGAATCTATGGCTACACCTTC.

The chain combines TRBV27 with TRBJ1-2; weak D call: TRBD1 (6 bases). Germline V gene lookup returns CDR1 MNHEY and CDR2 SMNVEV (reference sequence). This CDR3 spans 13 amino acids. With 11 bases removed from V and 5 bases from J, the gap between germline ends came to 18 bases. CDR3: CASWARGQYGYTF. The CDR3 coding sequence is TGTGCCTCCTGGGCCAGGGGCCAGTATGGCTACACCTTC.

Only a few counts were recorded for this clone. The J gene is TRBJ2-2, the V gene TRBV18; maybe TRBD1 (6 bases). Germline CDR1 reads KGHSH; CDR2 reads LQKENI. The CDR3 is made up of 16 amino acids. Deletions cut 6 bases from V and 1 base from J, with 15 bases between. The CDR3 region is CASSIQGSGNTGELFF. The DNA of the CDR3 is TGTGCCAGCTCCATACAGGGTTCGGGGAACACCGGGGAGCTGTTTTTT.

The chain is built from TRBV19 and TRBJ1-6; D is perhaps TRBD1 (5 bases). Trimming left V 5 bases short and J 0 bases short, with 20 bases between. The germline gives CDR1 LNHDA, CDR2 SQIVND (reference sequence). This CDR3 is 19 amino acids long. Written as DNA, the CDR3 is TGTGCCAGTAGTCGCGTCAACGTCAGGGCTAGCTCCTATAATTCACCCCTCCACTTT. This encodes CASSRVNVRASSYNSPLHF.

The V call is TRBV29-1, the J call TRBJ2-7; TRBD1 matches 8 bases. With 6 bases clipped from V and 4 bases from J, the junction kept 8 bases outside the gene matches. Germline-derived CDR1 and CDR2 are SQVTM and ANQGSEA. This CDR3 has 13 amino acids. CDR3 coding DNA: TGCAGCGTGCCCGGGACAGGACCTTACGAGCAGTACTTC. It codes for CSVPGTGPYEQYF.

This rearrangement joins TRBV6-2 or TRBV6-3 to TRBJ1-1; D not certain. V was clipped by 0 bases and J by 1 base, with 9 bases between them. This CDR3 has 15 amino acids. Germline CDR1 and CDR2: MNHEY and SVGEGT. The CDR3 loop is CASSYSAGWNTEAFF. The CDR3 DNA follows: TGTGCCAGCAGTTACTCTGCAGGTTGGAACACTGAAGCTTTCTTT.

J is TRBJ1-4 and V is TRBV29-1; TRBD1 agrees at 7 bases. This CDR3 has 13 residues. The germline gives CDR1 SQVTM, CDR2 ANQGSEA. J gave up 7 bases and V 6 bases, and 8 bases lay outside the gene matches. CDR3 loop: CSVDLTGVEKLFF. DNA for the CDR3: TGCAGCGTCGACCTTACAGGGGTTGAAAAACTGTTTTTT.

V gene TRBV7-8 combines with J gene TRBJ1-5; 8 bases line up with TRBD1. CDR3 length: 14 amino acids. Trimming removed 4 bases from V and 5 bases from J; junction bases left unmatched: 4. Germline V lookup: CDR1 SGHVS, CDR2 FQNEAQ. The CDR3 loop reads CASSSGQGYQPQHF. Here the CDR3 DNA reads TGTGCCAGCAGCTCCGGACAGGGCTATCAGCCCCAGCATTTT.

The chain employs TRBV5-1 and TRBJ1-4; D is possibly TRBD1 (5 bases). Germline V lookup: CDR1 SGHRS, CDR2 YFSETQ. Trimming took 0 bases from V and 13 from J, leaving 19 bases between them. The CDR3 length is 15 residues. The CDR3 sequence: CASSLAGTHSEGLFF. In DNA form, the CDR3 reads TGCGCCAGCAGCTTGGCTGGGACGCACTCGGAGGGACTGTTTTTT.

This chain joins TRBV5-8 and TRBJ1-2; a possible D gene is TRBD1 (6 bases). Deletions cut 2 bases from V and 4 bases from J, with 12 bases between. Germline assignment: CDR1 SGHTS and CDR2 YDEGEE. This CDR3 is built from 14 residues. CDR3 coding DNA: TGTGCCAGCAGCTTTAGACAGGACTTCTATGGCTACACCTTC. Protein sequence: CASSFRQDFYGYTF.

The gene calls are TRBV5-4 and TRBJ2-7, with TRBD1 matching over 7 bases. Trimming at V came to 4 bases and at J to 3 bases, leaving 7 bases not matched to a gene. The CDR3 covers 14 residues. Per the germline V gene, CDR1 is SGHNT and CDR2 is YYREEE (reference sequence). The DNA of the CDR3 is TGTGCCAGCAGCGGACAGACAGGGTTCTACGAGCAGTACTTC. Protein: CASSGQTGFYEQYF.

The chain combines TRBV5-1 with TRBJ2-2, with 12 nucleotides matching TRBD1. V lost 4 bases to trimming and J lost 5 bases; unmatched junction nucleotides: 6. The CDR3 runs 16 residues. Germline V lookup: CDR1 SGHRS, CDR2 YFSETQ. CDR3 sequence (DNA): TGCGCCAGCAGCCCGGGACAGGGGGCGATTACCGGGGAGCTGTTTTTT. This gives the protein CASSPGQGAITGELFF.

The chain carries TRBV2 and TRBJ2-2; the D gene is possibly TRBD2 (6 bases). From germline, CDR1 is SNHLY and CDR2 FYNNEI. V dropped 8 bases and J dropped 3 bases, with 10 bases sitting between them. The CDR3 contains 13 residues. This CDR3 is CASRGMDTGELFF. For the CDR3, the DNA is TGTGCCAGCCGGGGGATGGACACCGGGGAGCTGTTTTTT.

The rearrangement joins TRBV6-2 or TRBV6-3 to TRBJ2-2; TRBD2 agrees at 10 bases. This CDR3 has 16 residues. The ends lost 5 bases at V and 5 bases at J; junction bases unmatched: 8. The V gene's germline CDR1 is MNHEY and CDR2 SVGEGT. The chain's CDR3 is CASSKGLAVDTGELFF. The CDR3 nucleotides read TGTGCCAGCAGTAAAGGACTAGCGGTGGATACCGGGGAGCTGTTTTTT.

This clone showed up just a few times. This chain connects TRBV29-1 to TRBJ1-4; possible D gene TRBD1, 5 bases. The CDR3 contains 13 residues. CDR1 and CDR2 (germline): SQVTM, ANQGSEA. The V gene lost 4 bases and the J gene lost 8 bases, with 14 bases spanning the gap. CDR3 sequence: CSVVGGVTEKLFF. In DNA, the CDR3 is TGCAGCGTTGTCGGGGGGGTTACAGAAAAACTGTTTTTT.

This clone turned up a few times. The CDR3 here is CASSLEGGRKNTEAFF. CDR3 in DNA: TGTGCCAGCAGCTTAGAGGGGGGGCGGAAGAACACTGAAGCTTTCTTT. The genes are TRBV7-9 and TRBJ1-1, with D possibly matching TRBD1 (6 bases). V gave up 1 base and J gave up 1 base, with 13 bases separating them. The CDR3 length is 16 residues. Germline CDR1 reads SEHNR; CDR2 reads FQNEAQ (reference sequence).

This chain uses TRBV7-2 with TRBJ2-7; 10 nucleotides agree with TRBD2. The CDR3 runs to 14 residues. CDR1 is SGHTA and CDR2 is FQGNSA in the germline V gene. V was clipped by 7 bases and J by 3 bases; unmatched bases: 6. The CDR3 is CASTPQRGGYEQYF. As DNA, the CDR3 is TGTGCCAGCACCCCGCAGCGGGGGGGCTACGAGCAGTACTTC.

This clone was counted between two and nine times. The chain uses TRBV25-1 and TRBJ1-1; D is undetermined. V lost 5 bases and J 1 base, leaving 11 bases between the germline ends. CDR1 MGHDK and CDR2 SYGVNS come from the germline V gene. This CDR3 comprises 14 residues. The CDR3 loop reads CASSTLEGNTEAFF. CDR3 in DNA: TGTGCCAGCAGTACCCTGGAGGGGAACACTGAAGCTTTCTTT.

This sequence joins TRBV6-5 and TRBJ1-6; 7 bases line up with TRBD1. The CDR3 totals 15 residues. With V trimmed by 4 bases and J by 8 bases, 8 bases remained unmatched. Germline CDR1 and CDR2: MNHEY and SVGAGI. The chain's CDR3 is CASSSNRGLDSPLHF. The CDR3 coding sequence is TGTGCCAGCAGTTCAAATAGGGGGCTGGATTCACCCCTCCACTTT.

The chain links TRBV27 to TRBJ2-6; unclear D gene. Germline assignment: CDR1 MNHEY and CDR2 SMNVEV (reference sequence). V was shortened by 5 bases and J by 0 bases, with 5 bases between the two germline ends. The CDR3 has 14 residues. CDR3 nucleotide sequence: TGTGCCAGCAGTCCCTACTCTGGGGCCAACGTCCTGACTTTC. Protein product: CASSPYSGANVLTF.